This record covers a single TCR beta chain. This sample is drawn from a study of blood T cell repertoires in COVID-19. The assay was immunoSEQ multiplex PCR, and TCRdb's table has in-frame clones only and misses some. The table shows under 200,000 clones, with almost 85% occurring only once. V gave up 1 base and J gave up 3 bases, with 13 bases separating them. Germline CDR1 and CDR2: SGHTA and FQGNSA. The CDR3 has 15 amino acids. The sequence was collected from a woman older than 75 with COVID-19, enrolled during active disease. This rearrangement joins TRBV7-2 to TRBJ2-7, with D perhaps TRBD2 (7 bases). Specimen: peripheral blood. The CDR3 DNA follows: TGTGCCAGCAGCTTAGGGAGGGGGGGCTTCTACGAGCAGTACTTC. Its protein is CASSLGRGGFYEQYF.